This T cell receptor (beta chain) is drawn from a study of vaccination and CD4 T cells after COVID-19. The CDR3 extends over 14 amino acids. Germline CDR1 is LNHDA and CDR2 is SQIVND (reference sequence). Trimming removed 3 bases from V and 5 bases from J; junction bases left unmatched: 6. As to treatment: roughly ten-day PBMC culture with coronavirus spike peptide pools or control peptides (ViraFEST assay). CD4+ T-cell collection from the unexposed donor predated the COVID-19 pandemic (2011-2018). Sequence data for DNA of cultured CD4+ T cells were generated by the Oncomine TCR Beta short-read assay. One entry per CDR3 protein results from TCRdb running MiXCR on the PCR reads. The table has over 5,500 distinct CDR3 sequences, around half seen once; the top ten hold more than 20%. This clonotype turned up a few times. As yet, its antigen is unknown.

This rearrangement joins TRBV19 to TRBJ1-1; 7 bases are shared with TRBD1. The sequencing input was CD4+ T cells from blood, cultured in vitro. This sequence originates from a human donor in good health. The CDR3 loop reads CASSIKQGVTEAFF. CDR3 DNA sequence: TGTGCCAGTAGTATTAAGCAGGGGGTGACTGAAGCTTTCTTT.